This TCR beta chain was retrieved from a study of blood T cells in healthy people across ages (dated by TCRdb to between 2014 and 2016). About the full investigation: In model experiments, template switching captured about one uniquely barcoded TCR beta cDNA molecule for every two T cells. Age-related changes in TCR beta repertoire diversity were measured in the study by deep sequencing normalized with unique cDNA molecular identifiers. The study analyzed two additional independent replicas of 1 million unique cDNA reads from the same blood draw for two donors, one aged 18 to 29 and one aged 80 or older. To avoid experimental bias, donors of different ages were distributed randomly across sequencing lanes. Four age groups were formed from the donors: young (average approximately 15 years), middle-aged (approximately 40), aged (approximately 60) and long-lived (more than 75).

The full study reports these points: Observed TCR beta diversity per million T cells fell roughly linearly with age, and a significant reduction was already apparent by age around 40. Compared with the aged group, the long-lived group had more naive CD4+ T cells, fewer expanded clones and increased TCR diversity, a pattern suggesting age selection. Because the CMV infection status of the donors was unknown, age-related changes in expanded clonotypes may potentially have been confounded. A strong correlation was found between observed TCR beta diversity and the percentage of naive T cells measured by flow cytometry. Since profiling was done on bulk unsorted PBMCs, naive and antigen-experienced compartments could not be conclusively compared. Estimates of total diversity based on one million sequenced T cells were regarded as lower bounds and as underestimates.

Systemically healthy Caucasian individuals from Russia, 35 to 50 in total and aged about 6 to 100 years, were included as donors. Ten milliliters of peripheral blood were drawn from each donor into EDTA-treated Vacutainer tubes. Ficoll-Paque density-gradient centrifugation was used to isolate PBMCs, with at least 6 million obtained per sample. Trizol reagent was used to extract total RNA from the PBMCs, yielding at least 6 micrograms per sample. Naive CD45RAhigh/CD27high T cell percentages were measured by flow cytometry on a PBMC aliquot from every donor. For CDR1 and CDR2, the germline V gene lists LGHNA and YSLEER. The junction shows trimming of 2 bases on V and 0 bases on J, and the gene matches do not reach 10 bases of it. Inclusive of the bounding cysteine and phenylalanine, the CDR3 is 18 residues long. The read is trimmed to its CDR3 DNA, 54 bases read in frame from base 1. With regard to this clonotype: Its target antigen remains unknown. Base qualities are not provided; no much larger clone lies one nucleotide away.

Libraries were made using 5' RACE. The second PCR ran for roughly 7 to 12 cycles and used a J-beta primer mix along with a sample-barcoded 5' primer. A template-switch 5' adaptor carrying 12 random nucleotides introduced a unique molecular identifier onto each TCR beta cDNA molecule. Each sample yielded at least 3 million CDR3-containing paired-end reads. The Mint cDNA synthesis kit, primed by a TRBC-specific oligonucleotide, was used to synthesize first-strand cDNA from all RNA. All cDNA was treated with uracil-DNA glycosylase and then went through a first 18-cycle PCR with the universal primers M1SS and BC2_uni_R. The study's processing was this. Normalization of each sample was performed by random selection of 1 million high-quality reads, each carrying a distinct molecular identifier. Reads with shared molecular identifiers were discarded instead of being binned into consensus sequences. MiTCR, with a Q25 quality threshold and the strictest error-elimination algorithm, was used for CDR3 identification, clonotype clustering and error correction. A nonparametric unseen species model using Euler transformation provided a lower-bound estimate of total TCR beta diversity. TCRdb's own reprocessing of the public reads used fastp at Q25 and MiXCR and kept productive beta chains. Merged by CDR3 protein, the rows form single entries marked with the most common genes and DNA. These V and J calls originate from TCRdb's pipeline instead of the authors' own analysis. Present in this sample are 1.8 million or so distinct CDR3 sequences, around 40% of which were seen just once. Of the sample, 20% to 25% falls within the top ten clones.

Sample: blood. The clonotype comes from a human donor in good health. Recombination connected TRBV4-3 to TRBJ2-5; 9 bases in the junction line up with TRBD1. The bases are TGCGCCAGCAGCCAAACAGGGGGCCCGCAGATGTACCAAGAGACCCAGTACTTC. Its coded protein is CASSQTGGPQMYQETQYF.